The 18 T cell receptor beta chains below all came from one sample that was sequenced in a study of cytomegalovirus exposure and HLA in healthy donors. Primers: 60 Vbeta forward and 13 Jbeta reverse. Assay used: immunoSEQ multiplex PCR; TCRdb lists only in-frame clones, some missing. The sample contains about 80,000 clones, roughly two thirds of which appear only once. The specimen sequenced was PBMCs. These receptor sequences come from a woman between 45 and 65 years old in good health and CMV-seropositive.

The rearrangement uses TRBV4-1 and TRBJ1-5, with D possibly TRBD1 on 5 matching bases. This CDR3 has 17 amino acids. Trimming shortened V by 0 bases and J by 0 bases, and 12 bases separated the two germline ends. The germline CDR1 and CDR2 sequences are MGHRA and YSYEKL. This CDR3 is CASSQEEPGYSNQPQHF. The CDR3 nucleotides are TGCGCCAGCAGCCAAGAGGAGCCAGGGTATAGCAATCAGCCCCAGCATTTT.

In regard to this clone: The junction departs from germline at one end; a sequencing error may be responsible. V and J are TRBV7-9 and TRBJ1-1, with D unclear. Looked up from germline, CDR1 is SEHNR and CDR2 is FQNEAQ (reference sequence). The CDR3 sequence is 12 residues long. The CDR3 here is CSSSQNRAEAFF. The CDR3 DNA sequence: TGTTCCAGCAGCCAAAATCGGGCTGAAGCTTTCTTT.

This clone was found a few times. V gene TRBV2 combines with J gene TRBJ2-1; TRBD2 aligns across 11 bases. Germline trimming cut 6 bases from V and 6 bases from J; bases unmatched to any gene: 7. CDR1 and CDR2 from the germline V gene are SNHLY and FYNNEI. This CDR3 contains 15 residues. The CDR3: CASRLSGGAGNEQFF. The CDR3 region has the DNA TGTGCCAGCAGGCTTAGCGGGGGGGCGGGCAATGAGCAGTTCTTC.

The V and J genes are TRBV28 and TRBJ1-1; no clear D gene. In germline, CDR1 is MDHEN, CDR2 SYDVKM. The CDR3 loop spans 16 amino acids. V was trimmed by 5 bases and J by 2 bases, leaving 18 bases between them. CDR3 in amino acids: CASSPIARVINTEAFF. The CDR3 DNA is TGTGCCAGCAGTCCCATCGCCCGGGTCATCAACACTGAAGCTTTCTTT. The entire variable domain, with the rest obtained from reference TRBV28 and TRBJ1-1, is as follows: DVKVTQSSRYLVKRTGEKVFLECVQDMDHENMFWYRQDPGLGLRLIYFSYDVKMKEKGDIPEGYSVSREKKERFSLILESASTNQTSMYLCASSPIARVINTEAFFGQGTRLTVV.

This clone has just a few counts. This chain uses TRBV5-5 with TRBJ2-1; possibly TRBD2 for D (5 bases). Trimming shortened V by 4 bases and J by 5 bases, and 7 bases separated the two germline ends. The CDR3 is made up of 12 amino acids. Per germline, CDR1 SGHKS and CDR2 YYEKEE (reference sequence). The CDR3 loop reads CASSPRDNEQFF. The CDR3, as DNA: TGTGCCAGCAGCCCGAGGGACAATGAGCAGTTCTTC. Full variable domain (outside the CDR3, taken from reference TRBV5-5 and TRBJ2-1): DAGVTQSPTHLIKTRGQQVTLRCSPISGHKSVSWYQQVLGQGPQFIFQYYEKEERGRGNFPDRFSARQFPNYSSELNVNALLLGDSALYLCASSPRDNEQFFGPGTRLTVL.

Details on this clone: The sample contains more than one DNA sequence encoding this CDR3. This chain links TRBV27 with TRBJ2-2, with 10 bases that match TRBD1. The germline CDR1 and CDR2 sequences are MNHEY and SMNVEV (reference sequence). The trim removed 5 bases at V and 1 base at J, leaving 1 base unmatched. The CDR3 is 15 residues long. CDR3 DNA: TGTGCCAGCAGTCGGGACAGGGGGAACACCGGGGAGCTGTTTTTT. This encodes CASSRDRGNTGELFF.

The V call is TRBV5-5, the J call TRBJ1-2, with 9 bases matching TRBD1. CDR1 and CDR2 (germline): SGHKS, YYEKEE (reference sequence). The length of the CDR3 is 14 residues. Trimming at V came to 5 bases and at J to 6 bases, leaving 8 bases not matched to a gene. CDR3 amino acids: CASSPTGGRDGYTF. CDR3 sequence (DNA): TGTGCCAGCAGTCCAACAGGGGGCAGGGATGGCTACACCTTC.

The CDR3 nucleotides read TGCGCCAGCAGCTTGAGCGGGGGATTGAACACTGAAGCTTTCTTT. This gives the protein CASSLSGGLNTEAFF. The chain has TRBV5-1 and TRBJ1-1; D might be TRBD1 (5 bases). The ends were cut back, 1 base at V and 0 bases at J, with 10 bases in the middle. Germline values: CDR1 SGHRS, CDR2 YFSETQ. The CDR3 totals 15 residues. Using reference TRBV5-1 and TRBJ1-1 for the parts outside the CDR3, the full variable domain is KAGVTQTPRYLIKTRGQQVTLSCSPISGHRSVSWYQQTPGQGLQFLFEYFSETQRNKGNFPGRFSGRQFSNSRSEMNVSTLELGDSALYLCASSLSGGLNTEAFFGQGTRLTVV.

This clone was observed once. The CDR3 loop reads CASSPGFNYGYTF. CDR3 in DNA: TGTGCCAGCAGTCCGGGGTTTAACTATGGCTACACCTTC. The rearrangement links TRBV2 to TRBJ1-2, with D unresolved. The CDR3 loop spans 13 amino acids. Germline lookup yields CDR1 SNHLY and CDR2 FYNNEI. V was clipped by 5 bases and J by 1 base, with 8 bases between them.

The chain uses TRBV13 and TRBJ2-7; tentative D call: TRBD2 (5 bases). Germline V gene data show CDR1 as PRHDT and CDR2 as FYEKMQ (reference sequence). The CDR3 sequence is 13 residues long. Trimming pared 4 bases from V and 2 bases from J, leaving 9 bases between. The DNA for the CDR3 is TGTGCCAGCAGCTCCGGGAACGCCTACGAGCAGTACTTC. Its translation is CASSSGNAYEQYF.

This clone was counted a single time. This chain connects TRBV5-1 to TRBJ2-5; TRBD2 agrees at 8 bases. Germline CDR1 and CDR2: SGHRS and YFSETQ. Trimming at V came to 2 bases and at J to 6 bases, leaving 6 bases not matched to a gene. The CDR3 is made up of 14 amino acids. In nucleotides, the CDR3 is TGCGCCAGCAGCTTTGTGGCGGGGGGACAGACCCAGTACTTC. It codes for CASSFVAGGQTQYF.

In this sample, this clone turned up a few times. This sequence joins TRBV7-6 and TRBJ1-1; possible D gene TRBD1, 6 bases. The CDR3 loop spans 12 amino acids. Trimming took off 4 bases at V and 8 bases at J, with 11 bases between the two ends. The germline V gene encodes CDR1 SGHVS and CDR2 FNYEAQ. The CDR3 here is CASSSPGQEAFF. The CDR3 coding sequence is TGTGCCAGCAGCTCGCCAGGACAGGAAGCTTTCTTT.

This clone has a handful of counts. The rearrangement joins TRBV7-2 to TRBJ2-1, with no clear D. Germline CDR1 SGHTA, CDR2 FQGNSA. CDR3 length: 14 residues. V shed 0 bases and J shed 7 bases, with 10 bases lying between them. DNA of the CDR3: TGTGCCAGCAGCTTAGCTCTCCCAGGTAATGAGCAGTTCTTC. It yields the protein CASSLALPGNEQFF.

A single count supports this clone. This sequence joins TRBV27 and TRBJ1-2, with D hard to call. V gave up 7 bases and J gave up 5 bases, with 20 bases separating them. The germline CDR1 and CDR2 sequences are MNHEY and SMNVEV (reference sequence). This CDR3 has 15 residues. CDR3 sequence (DNA): TGTGCCAGCATGTTAGCTTACGGAGGGCTATATGGCTACACCTTC. Translated: CASMLAYGGLYGYTF.

This chain connects TRBV20-1 to TRBJ1-1, with D perhaps matching TRBD1 (5 bases). CDR1 is DFQATT and CDR2 is SNEGSKA in the germline V gene (reference sequence). There are 11 residues in the CDR3. V was cut by 3 bases and J by 5 bases, with 7 bases left in between. The DNA of the CDR3 is TGCAGTGCTAGGGGGCTTACTGAAGCTTTCTTT. Its protein product is CSARGLTEAFF.

The chain links TRBV2 to TRBJ2-1; possibly TRBD2 for D (5 bases). Germline CDR1 reads SNHLY; CDR2 reads FYNNEI. There are 12 residues in the CDR3. Trimming took 6 bases from V and 11 from J, leaving 14 bases between them. The CDR3 bases are TGTGCCAGCAGCCAAGTGGCTAGCCAGCAGTTCTTC. Its protein product is CASSQVASQQFF.

The chain employs TRBV5-4 and TRBJ1-5; D remains unclear. V lost 4 bases to trimming and J lost 4 bases, with 6 bases between them. This CDR3 is 12 amino acids long. The germline CDR1 and CDR2 sequences are SGHNT and YYREEE (reference sequence). The DNA for the CDR3 is TGTGCCAGCAGCAGCGGGAATCAGCCCCAGCATTTT. This codes for CASSSGNQPQHF.

This chain joins TRBV11-2 and TRBJ2-7; 8 bases align to TRBD2. Per germline, CDR1 SGHAT and CDR2 FQNNGV. Unmatched junction bases numbered 2, after V lost 1 base and J lost 3 bases. The CDR3 spans 14 residues. Here the CDR3 reads CASSLASGGYEQYV. The DNA for the CDR3 is TGTGCCAGCAGCTTAGCAAGCGGGGGCTACGAGCAGTACGTC.